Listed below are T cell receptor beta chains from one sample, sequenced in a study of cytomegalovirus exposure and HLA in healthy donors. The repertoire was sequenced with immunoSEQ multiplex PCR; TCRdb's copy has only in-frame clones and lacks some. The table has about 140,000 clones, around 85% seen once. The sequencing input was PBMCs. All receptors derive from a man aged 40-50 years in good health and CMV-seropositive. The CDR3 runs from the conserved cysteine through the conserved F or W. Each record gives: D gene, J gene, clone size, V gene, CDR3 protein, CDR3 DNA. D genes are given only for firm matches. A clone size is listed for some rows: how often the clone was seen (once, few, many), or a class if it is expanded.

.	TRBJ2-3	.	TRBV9	CASSVGVAFSTDTQYF	TGTGCCAGCAGCGTAGGGGTAGCCTTTAGCACAGATACGCAGTATTTT
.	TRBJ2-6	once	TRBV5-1	CASSLSPGGANVLTF	TGCGCCAGCAGCTTGAGTCCGGGGGGGGCCAACGTCCTGACTTTC
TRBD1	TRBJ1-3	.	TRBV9	CASSMGQARNTIYF	TGTGCCAGCAGCATGGGACAGGCACGAAACACCATATATTTT
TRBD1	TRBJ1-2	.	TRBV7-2	CASSLNGPDRGRGYTF	TGTGCCAGCAGCTTAAATGGTCCGGACAGGGGACGAGGCTACACCTTC
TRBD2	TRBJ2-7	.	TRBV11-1	CASTMTSGMSYEQYF	TGTGCCAGCACCATGACTAGCGGGATGTCCTACGAGCAGTACTTC
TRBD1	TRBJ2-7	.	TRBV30	CAWRRAGTGMYEQYF	TGTGCCTGGAGGCGGGCCGGGACAGGGATGTACGAGCAGTACTTC
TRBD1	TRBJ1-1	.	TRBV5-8	CASRPGTGEFLNTEAFF	TGTGCCAGCAGACCAGGGACAGGCGAGTTCCTGAACACTGAAGCTTTCTTT
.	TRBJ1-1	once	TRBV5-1	CASSLGGDTEAFF	TGCGCCAGCAGCTTGGGCGGGGACACTGAAGCTTTCTTT
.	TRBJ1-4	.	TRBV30	CAWDGRGANEKLFF	TGTGCCTGGGATGGACGGGGGGCGAATGAAAAACTGTTTTTT
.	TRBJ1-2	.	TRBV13	CASSQQGLANYGYTF	TGTGCCAGCAGTCAGCAGGGGTTAGCTAACTATGGCTACACCTTC
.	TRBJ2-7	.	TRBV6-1	CASSWAGTYEQYF	TGTGCCAGCAGCTGGGCGGGGACCTACGAGCAGTACTTC
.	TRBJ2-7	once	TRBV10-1	CASSESDSHEQYF	TGCGCCAGCAGTGAGTCCGACTCCCACGAGCAGTACTTC
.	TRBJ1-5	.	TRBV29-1	CSVRFGNQPQHF	TGCAGCGTTCGGTTCGGCAATCAGCCCCAGCATTTT
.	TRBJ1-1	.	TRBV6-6	CASSYPGLQSTEAFF	TGTGCCAGCAGTTATCCTGGACTGCAGAGCACTGAAGCTTTCTTT
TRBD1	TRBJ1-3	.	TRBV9	CASSVGTGKRNTIYF	TGTGCCAGCAGCGTAGGGACAGGGAAAAGAAACACCATATATTTT
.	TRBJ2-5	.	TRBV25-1	CASSPSGTEETQYF	TGTGCCAGCAGCCCTTCGGGAACAGAAGAGACCCAGTACTTC
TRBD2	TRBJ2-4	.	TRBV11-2	CASSFLPSGRAPKNIQYF	TGTGCCAGCAGCTTCCTACCTAGCGGGAGGGCCCCCAAAAACATTCAGTACTTC
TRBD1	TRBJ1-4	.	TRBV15	CATSRDLGTGTEKLFF	TGTGCCACCAGCAGAGATCTTGGGACAGGGACTGAAAAACTGTTTTTT
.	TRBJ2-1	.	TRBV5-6	CASSLYGEQFF	TGTGCCAGCAGCTTGTACGGTGAGCAGTTCTTC
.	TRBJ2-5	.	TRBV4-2	CASSQVPGGPENPRETQYF	TGTGCCAGCAGCCAAGTTCCCGGAGGGCCCGAAAATCCGAGAGAGACCCAGTACTTC
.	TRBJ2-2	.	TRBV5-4	CASSLRGRTGELFF	TGTGCCAGCAGCTTGCGCGGCCGCACCGGGGAGCTGTTTTTT
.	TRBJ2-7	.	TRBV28	CASSLSAYEQYF	TGTGCCAGCAGTTTATCGGCCTACGAGCAGTACTTC
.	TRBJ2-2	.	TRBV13	CASSARVVSGELFF	TGTGCCAGCAGCGCGAGGGTGGTGTCCGGGGAGCTGTTTTTT
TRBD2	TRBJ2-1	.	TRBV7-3	CASSFYFLAGAANEQFF	TGTGCCAGCAGCTTTTACTTTCTAGCGGGAGCGGCCAATGAGCAGTTCTTC
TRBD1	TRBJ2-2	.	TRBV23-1	CASSQSTGGNTGELFF	TGCGCCAGCAGTCAATCGACAGGGGGCAACACCGGGGAGCTGTTTTTT
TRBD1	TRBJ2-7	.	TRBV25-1	CASSVGQEHPYEQYF	TGTGCCAGCAGTGTCGGACAGGAACATCCCTACGAGCAGTACTTC
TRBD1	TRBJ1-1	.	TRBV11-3	CASSPRGQGAPAFF	TGTGCCAGCAGCCCCCGGGGACAGGGGGCGCCGGCTTTCTTT
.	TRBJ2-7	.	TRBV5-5	CASSLDQGIVREQYF	TGTGCCAGCAGCTTGGATCAGGGTATCGTTAGGGAGCAGTACTTC
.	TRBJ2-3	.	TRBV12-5	CASGSRGNKQTDTQYF	TGTGCTAGTGGTTCCAGGGGAAACAAACAAACAGATACGCAGTATTTT
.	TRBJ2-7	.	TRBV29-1	CSVDYGRGLPYEQYF	TGCAGCGTTGATTATGGAAGGGGCCTACCCTACGAGCAGTACTTC
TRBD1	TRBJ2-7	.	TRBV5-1	CASSPGQGTLSYEQYF	TGCGCCAGCAGTCCCGGACAGGGGACTCTTAGCTACGAGCAGTACTTC
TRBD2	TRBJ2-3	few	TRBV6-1	CASSEVGGGVTDTQYF	TGTGCCAGCAGTGAAGTGGGCGGGGGGGTGACAGATACGCAGTATTTT
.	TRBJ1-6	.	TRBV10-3	CATTVLMDNSPLHF	TGTGCCACGACAGTTTTAATGGATAATTCACCCCTCCACTTT
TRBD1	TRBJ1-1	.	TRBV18	CASSPPHQGAMNTEAFF	TGTGCCAGCTCACCACCGCACCAGGGGGCCATGAACACTGAAGCTTTCTTT
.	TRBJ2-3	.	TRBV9	CASSVVPGTDTQYF	TGTGCCAGCAGCGTAGTGCCGGGCACAGATACGCAGTATTTT